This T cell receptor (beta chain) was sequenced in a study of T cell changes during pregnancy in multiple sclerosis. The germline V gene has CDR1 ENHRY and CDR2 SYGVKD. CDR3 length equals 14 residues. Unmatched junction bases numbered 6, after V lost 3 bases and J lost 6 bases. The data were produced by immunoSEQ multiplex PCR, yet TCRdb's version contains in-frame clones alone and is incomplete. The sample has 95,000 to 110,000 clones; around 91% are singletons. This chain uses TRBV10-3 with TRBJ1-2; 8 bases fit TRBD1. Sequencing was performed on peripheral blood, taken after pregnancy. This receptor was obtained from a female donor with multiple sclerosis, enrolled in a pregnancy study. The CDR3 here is CAISDPYRGDGYTF. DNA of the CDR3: TGTGCCATCAGTGACCCGTACAGGGGGGATGGCTACACCTTC.